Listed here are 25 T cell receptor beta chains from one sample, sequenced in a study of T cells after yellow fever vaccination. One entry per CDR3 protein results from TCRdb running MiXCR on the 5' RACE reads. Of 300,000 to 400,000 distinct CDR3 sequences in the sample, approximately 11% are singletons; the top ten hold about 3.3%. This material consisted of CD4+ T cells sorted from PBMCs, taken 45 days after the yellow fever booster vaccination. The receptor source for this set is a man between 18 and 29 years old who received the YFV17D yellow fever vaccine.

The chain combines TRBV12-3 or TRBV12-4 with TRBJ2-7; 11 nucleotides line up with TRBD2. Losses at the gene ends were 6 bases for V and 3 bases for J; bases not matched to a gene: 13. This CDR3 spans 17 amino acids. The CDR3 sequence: CASSASAGTSGHYEQYF. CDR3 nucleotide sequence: TGTGCCAGCAGCGCCTCCGCCGGGACTAGCGGCCACTACGAGCAGTACTTC.

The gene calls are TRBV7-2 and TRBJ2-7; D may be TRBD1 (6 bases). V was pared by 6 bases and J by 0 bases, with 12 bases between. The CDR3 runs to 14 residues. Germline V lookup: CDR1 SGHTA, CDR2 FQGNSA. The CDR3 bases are TGTGCCAGCAGTCCCGGGACACTCTCCTACGAGCAGTACTTC. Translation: CASSPGTLSYEQYF.

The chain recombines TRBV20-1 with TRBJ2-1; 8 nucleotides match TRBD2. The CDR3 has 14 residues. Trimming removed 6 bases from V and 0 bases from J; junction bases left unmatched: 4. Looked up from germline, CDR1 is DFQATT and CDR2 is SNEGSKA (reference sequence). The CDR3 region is CSAGRGGSYNEQFF. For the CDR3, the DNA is TGCAGTGCCGGCCGGGGGGGCTCCTACAATGAGCAGTTCTTC.

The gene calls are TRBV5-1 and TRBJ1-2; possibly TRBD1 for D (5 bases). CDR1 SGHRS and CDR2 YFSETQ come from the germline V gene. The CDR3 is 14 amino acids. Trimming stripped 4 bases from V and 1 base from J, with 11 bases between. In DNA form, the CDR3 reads TGCGCCAGCAGCCGGGGGAATCTTAACTATGGCTACACCTTC. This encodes CASSRGNLNYGYTF.

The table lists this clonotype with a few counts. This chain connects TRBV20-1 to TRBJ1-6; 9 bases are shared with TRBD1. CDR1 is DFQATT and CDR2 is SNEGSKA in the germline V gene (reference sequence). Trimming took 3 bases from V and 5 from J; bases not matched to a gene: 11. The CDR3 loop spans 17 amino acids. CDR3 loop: CSARDIQGAPNNSPLHF. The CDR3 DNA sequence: TGCAGTGCTAGGGATATACAGGGGGCGCCTAATAATTCACCCCTCCACTTT.

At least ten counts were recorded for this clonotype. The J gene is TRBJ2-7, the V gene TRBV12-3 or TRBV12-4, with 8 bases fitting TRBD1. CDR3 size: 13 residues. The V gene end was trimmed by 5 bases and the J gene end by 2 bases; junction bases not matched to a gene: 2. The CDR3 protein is CASSRTGPYEQYF. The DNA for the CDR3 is TGTGCCAGCAGTCGGACAGGGCCCTACGAGCAGTACTTC.

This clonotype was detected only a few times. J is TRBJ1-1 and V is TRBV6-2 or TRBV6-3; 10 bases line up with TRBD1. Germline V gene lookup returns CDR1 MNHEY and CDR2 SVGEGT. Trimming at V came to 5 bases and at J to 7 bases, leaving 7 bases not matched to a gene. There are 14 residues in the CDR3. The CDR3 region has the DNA TGTGCCAGCAGTCGCGGACAGGGGGTCGATGAAGCTTTCTTT. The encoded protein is CASSRGQGVDEAFF.

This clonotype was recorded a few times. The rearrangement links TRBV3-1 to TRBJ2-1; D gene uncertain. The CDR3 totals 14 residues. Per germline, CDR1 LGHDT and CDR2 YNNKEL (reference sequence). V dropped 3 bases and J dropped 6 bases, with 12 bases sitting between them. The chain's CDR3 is CASSQGLSVNEQFF. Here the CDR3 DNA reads TGTGCCAGCAGCCAGGGTCTGAGTGTCAATGAGCAGTTCTTC.

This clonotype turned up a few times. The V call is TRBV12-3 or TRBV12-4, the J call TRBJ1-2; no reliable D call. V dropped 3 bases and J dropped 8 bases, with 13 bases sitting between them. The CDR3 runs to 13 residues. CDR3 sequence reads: CASSFTFFEGYTF. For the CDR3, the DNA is TGTGCCAGCAGTTTTACATTTTTCGAGGGCTACACCTTC.

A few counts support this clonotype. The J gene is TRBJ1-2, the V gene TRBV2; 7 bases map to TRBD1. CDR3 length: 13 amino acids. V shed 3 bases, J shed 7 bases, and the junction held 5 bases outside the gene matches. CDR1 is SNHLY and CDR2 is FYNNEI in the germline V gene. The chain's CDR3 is CASSDDRVGGYTF. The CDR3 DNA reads TGTGCCAGCAGTGACGACAGGGTGGGTGGCTACACCTTC.

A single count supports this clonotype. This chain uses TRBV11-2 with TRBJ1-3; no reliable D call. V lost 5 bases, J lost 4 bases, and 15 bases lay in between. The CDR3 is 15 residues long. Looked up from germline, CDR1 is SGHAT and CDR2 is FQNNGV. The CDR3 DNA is TGTGCCAGCAGCCACGGTGATTTAGCGGGAAACACCATATATTTT. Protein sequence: CASSHGDLAGNTIYF.

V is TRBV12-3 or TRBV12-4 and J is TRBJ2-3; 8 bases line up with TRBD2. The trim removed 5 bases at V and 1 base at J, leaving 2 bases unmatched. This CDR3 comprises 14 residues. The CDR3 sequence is CASSTTSGTDTQYF. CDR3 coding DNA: TGTGCCAGCAGTACGACTAGCGGCACAGATACGCAGTATTTT.

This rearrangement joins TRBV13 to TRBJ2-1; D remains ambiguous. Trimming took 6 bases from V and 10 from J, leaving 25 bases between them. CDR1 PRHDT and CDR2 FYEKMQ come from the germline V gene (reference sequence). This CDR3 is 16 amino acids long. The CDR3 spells CASSFQGGSSLVEQFF. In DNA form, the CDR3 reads TGTGCCAGCAGTTTCCAAGGTGGCAGCTCCTTAGTAGAGCAGTTCTTC.

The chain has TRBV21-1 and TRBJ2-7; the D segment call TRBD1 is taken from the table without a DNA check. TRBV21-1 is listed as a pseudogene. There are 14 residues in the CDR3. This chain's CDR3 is CASNLPGFVYEQYF. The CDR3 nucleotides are TGTGCCAGCAATCTTCCGGGATTCGTATACGAGCAGTACTTC.

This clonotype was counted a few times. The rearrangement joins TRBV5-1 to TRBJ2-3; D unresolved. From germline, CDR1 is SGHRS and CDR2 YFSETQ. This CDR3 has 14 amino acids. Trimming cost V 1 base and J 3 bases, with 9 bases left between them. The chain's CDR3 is CASSLTGFTDTQYF. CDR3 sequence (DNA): TGCGCCAGCAGCTTGACGGGCTTTACAGATACGCAGTATTTT.

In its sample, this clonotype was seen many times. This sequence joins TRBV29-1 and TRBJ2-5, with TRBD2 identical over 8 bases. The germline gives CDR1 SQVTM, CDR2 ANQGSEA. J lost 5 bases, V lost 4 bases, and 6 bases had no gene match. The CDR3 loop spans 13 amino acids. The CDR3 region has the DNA TGCAGCGTTGGTCGGCTAGCGGGTGAGACCCAGTACTTC. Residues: CSVGRLAGETQYF. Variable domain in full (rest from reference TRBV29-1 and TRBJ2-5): SAVISQKPSRDICQRGTSLTIQCQVDSQVTMMFWYRQQPGQSLTLIATANQGSEATYESGFVIDKFPISRPNLTFSTLTVSNMSPEDSSIYLCSVGRLAGETQYFGPGTRLLVL.

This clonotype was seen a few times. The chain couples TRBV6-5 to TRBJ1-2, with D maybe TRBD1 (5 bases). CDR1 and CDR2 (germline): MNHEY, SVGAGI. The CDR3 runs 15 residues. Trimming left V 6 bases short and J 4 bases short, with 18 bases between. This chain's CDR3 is CASSSTRVRPYGYTF. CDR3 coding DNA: TGTGCCAGCAGCTCCACCAGGGTGCGTCCCTATGGCTACACCTTC.

The CDR3 nucleotides are TGTGCCAGCAGCCAAAGCACAGGACTCAATCAGCCCCAGCATTTT. Its protein product is CASSQSTGLNQPQHF. This chain links TRBV7-6 with TRBJ1-5; a possible D gene is TRBD1 (5 bases). V lost 5 bases, J lost 3 bases, and 14 bases lay in between. Germline values: CDR1 SGHVS, CDR2 FNYEAQ. This CDR3 comprises 15 residues.

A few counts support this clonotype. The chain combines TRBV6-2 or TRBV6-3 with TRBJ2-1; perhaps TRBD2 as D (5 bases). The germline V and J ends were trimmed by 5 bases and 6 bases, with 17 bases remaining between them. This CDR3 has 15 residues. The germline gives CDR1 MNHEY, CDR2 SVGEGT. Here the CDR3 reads CASSLLAQRSNEQFF. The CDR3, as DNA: TGTGCCAGCAGTCTCCTAGCCCAAAGGAGCAATGAGCAGTTCTTC.

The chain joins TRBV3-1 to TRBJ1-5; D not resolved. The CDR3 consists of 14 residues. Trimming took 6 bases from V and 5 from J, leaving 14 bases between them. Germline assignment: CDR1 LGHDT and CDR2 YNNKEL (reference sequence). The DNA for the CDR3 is TGTGCCAGCAGTCGGACGCGAGACCATCAGCCCCAGCATTTT. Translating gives CASSRTRDHQPQHF. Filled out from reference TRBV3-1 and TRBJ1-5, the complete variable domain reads DTAVSQTPKYLVTQMGNDKSIKCEQNLGHDTMYWYKQDSKKFLKIMFSYNNKELIINETVPNRFSPKSPDKAHLNLHINSLELGDSAVYFCASSRTRDHQPQHFGDGTRLSIL.

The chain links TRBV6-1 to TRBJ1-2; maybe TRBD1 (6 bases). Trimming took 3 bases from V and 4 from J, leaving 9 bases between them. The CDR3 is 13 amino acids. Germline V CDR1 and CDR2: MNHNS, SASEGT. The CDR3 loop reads CASSEDSSYGYTF. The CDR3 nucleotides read TGTGCCAGCAGTGAGGACAGCTCCTATGGCTACACCTTC.

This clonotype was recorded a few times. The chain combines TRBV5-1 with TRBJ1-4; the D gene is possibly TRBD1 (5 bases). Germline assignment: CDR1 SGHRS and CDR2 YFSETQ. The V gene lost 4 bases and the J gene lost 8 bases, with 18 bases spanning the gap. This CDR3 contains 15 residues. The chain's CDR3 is CASSLAGTHEEKLFF. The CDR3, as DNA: TGCGCCAGCAGCCTTGCTGGGACCCATGAAGAAAAACTGTTTTTT.

CDR3 nucleotide sequence: TGTGCCACCAGTGATTTGTTCCGCCCCTATACGCAGTATTTT. This encodes CATSDLFRPYTQYF. This chain uses TRBV24-1 with TRBJ2-3; D uncertain. CDR3 length: 14 residues. Germline V gives CDR1 KGHDR, CDR2 SFDVKD. Trimming took 0 bases from V and 7 from J, leaving 10 bases between them.

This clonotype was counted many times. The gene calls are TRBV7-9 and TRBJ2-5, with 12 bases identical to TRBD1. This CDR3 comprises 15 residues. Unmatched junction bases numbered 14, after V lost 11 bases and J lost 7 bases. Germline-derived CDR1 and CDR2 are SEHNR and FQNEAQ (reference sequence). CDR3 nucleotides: TGTGCCTATCGAACGGGACAGGGGGCGCAGGGGACCCAGTACTTC. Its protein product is CAYRTGQGAQGTQYF.

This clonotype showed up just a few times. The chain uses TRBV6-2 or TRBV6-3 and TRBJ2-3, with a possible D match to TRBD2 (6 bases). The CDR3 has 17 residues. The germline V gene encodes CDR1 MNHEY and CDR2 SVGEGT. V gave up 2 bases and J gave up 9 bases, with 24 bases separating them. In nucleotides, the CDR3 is TGTGCCAGCAGTTACCGGGGACTGACCAAGCCACAGATCACGCAGTATTTT. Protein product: CASSYRGLTKPQITQYF.